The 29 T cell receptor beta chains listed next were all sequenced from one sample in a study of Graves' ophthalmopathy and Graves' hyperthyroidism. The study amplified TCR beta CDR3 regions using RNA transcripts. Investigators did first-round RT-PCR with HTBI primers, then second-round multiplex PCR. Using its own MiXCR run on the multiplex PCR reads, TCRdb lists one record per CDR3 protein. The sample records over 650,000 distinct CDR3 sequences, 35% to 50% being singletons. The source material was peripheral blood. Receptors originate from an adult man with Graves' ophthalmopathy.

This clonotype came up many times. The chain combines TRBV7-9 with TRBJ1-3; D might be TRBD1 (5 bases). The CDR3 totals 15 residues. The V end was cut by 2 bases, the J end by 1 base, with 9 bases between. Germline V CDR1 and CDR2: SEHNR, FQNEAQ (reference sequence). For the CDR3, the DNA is TGTGCCAGCAGCTTAAGGGCAGGGTCTGGAAACACCATATATTTT. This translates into CASSLRAGSGNTIYF.

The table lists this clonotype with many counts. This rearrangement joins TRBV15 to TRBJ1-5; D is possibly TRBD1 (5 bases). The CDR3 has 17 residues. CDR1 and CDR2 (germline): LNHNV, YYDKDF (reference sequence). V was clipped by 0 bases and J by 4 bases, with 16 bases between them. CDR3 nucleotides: TGTGCCACCAGCAGAGATATAGGGGCAGGGAGGAATCAGCCCCAGCATTTT. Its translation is CATSRDIGAGRNQPQHF.

CDR3 loop: CASSLTGGGYGYTF. CDR3 DNA sequence: TGTGCCAGCAGTCTCACAGGGGGGGGCTATGGCTACACCTTC. The genes are TRBV25-1 and TRBJ1-2, with 8 bases identical to TRBD1. The germline V gene has CDR1 MGHDK and CDR2 SYGVNS. V lost 5 bases and J lost 4; bases outside the gene matches: 6. The CDR3 length is 14 residues.

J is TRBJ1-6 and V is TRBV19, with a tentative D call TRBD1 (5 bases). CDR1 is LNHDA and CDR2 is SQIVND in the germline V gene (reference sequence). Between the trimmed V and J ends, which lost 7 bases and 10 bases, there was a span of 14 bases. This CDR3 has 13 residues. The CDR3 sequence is CASTWRGPSPLHF. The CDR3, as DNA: TGTGCCAGTACCTGGAGGGGTCCCTCACCCCTCCACTTT.

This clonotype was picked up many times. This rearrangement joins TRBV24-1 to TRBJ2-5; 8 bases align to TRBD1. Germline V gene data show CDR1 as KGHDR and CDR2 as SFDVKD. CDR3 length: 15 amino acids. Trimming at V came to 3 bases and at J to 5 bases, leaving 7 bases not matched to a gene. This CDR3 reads CATSDTQGAGETQYF. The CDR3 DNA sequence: TGTGCCACCAGTGATACCCAGGGGGCCGGGGAGACCCAGTACTTC.

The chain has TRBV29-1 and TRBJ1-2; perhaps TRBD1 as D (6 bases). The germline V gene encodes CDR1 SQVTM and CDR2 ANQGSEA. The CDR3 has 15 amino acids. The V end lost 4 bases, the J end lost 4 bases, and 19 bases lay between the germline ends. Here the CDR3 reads CSVAGDDRRSYGYTF. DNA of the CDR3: TGCAGCGTTGCCGGGGACGACAGGCGAAGCTATGGCTACACCTTC.

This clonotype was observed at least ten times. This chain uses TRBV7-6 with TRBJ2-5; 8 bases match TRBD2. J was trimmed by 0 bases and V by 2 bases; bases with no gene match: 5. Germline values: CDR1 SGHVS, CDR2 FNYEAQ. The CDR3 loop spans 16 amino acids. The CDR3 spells CASSLSGGGNQETQYF. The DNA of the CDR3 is TGTGCCAGCAGCTTATCGGGCGGGGGGAACCAAGAGACCCAGTACTTC.

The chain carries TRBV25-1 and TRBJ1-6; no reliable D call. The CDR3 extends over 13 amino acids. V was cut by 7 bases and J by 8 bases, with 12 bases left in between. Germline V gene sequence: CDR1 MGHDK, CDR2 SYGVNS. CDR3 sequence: CASNGRGYSPLHF. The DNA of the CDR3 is TGTGCCAGCAATGGACGGGGTTATTCACCCCTCCACTTT.

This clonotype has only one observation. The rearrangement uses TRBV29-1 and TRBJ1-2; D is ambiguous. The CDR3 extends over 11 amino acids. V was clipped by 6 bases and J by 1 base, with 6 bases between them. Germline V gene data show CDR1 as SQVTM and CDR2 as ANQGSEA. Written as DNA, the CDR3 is TGCAGCGTCTGGGGTAACTATGGCTACACCTTC. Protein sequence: CSVWGNYGYTF.

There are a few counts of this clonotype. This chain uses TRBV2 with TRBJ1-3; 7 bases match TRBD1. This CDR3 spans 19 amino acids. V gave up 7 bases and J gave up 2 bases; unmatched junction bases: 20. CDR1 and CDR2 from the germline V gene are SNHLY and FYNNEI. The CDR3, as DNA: TGTGCCAGCAACACACCCCTCCAGCGGACAGGTTCTACTGGAAACACCATATATTTT. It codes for CASNTPLQRTGSTGNTIYF.

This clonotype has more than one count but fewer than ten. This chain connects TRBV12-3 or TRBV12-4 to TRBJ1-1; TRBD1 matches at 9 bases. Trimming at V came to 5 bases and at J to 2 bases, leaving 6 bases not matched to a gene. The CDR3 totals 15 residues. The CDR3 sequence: CASSARQGVNTEAFF. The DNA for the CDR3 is TGTGCCAGCAGTGCCCGACAGGGGGTCAACACTGAAGCTTTCTTT.

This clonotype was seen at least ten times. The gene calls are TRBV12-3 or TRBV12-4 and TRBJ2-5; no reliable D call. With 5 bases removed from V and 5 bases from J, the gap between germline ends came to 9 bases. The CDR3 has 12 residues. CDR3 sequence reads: CASSPHGETQYF. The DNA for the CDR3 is TGTGCCAGCAGTCCCCACGGGGAGACCCAGTACTTC.

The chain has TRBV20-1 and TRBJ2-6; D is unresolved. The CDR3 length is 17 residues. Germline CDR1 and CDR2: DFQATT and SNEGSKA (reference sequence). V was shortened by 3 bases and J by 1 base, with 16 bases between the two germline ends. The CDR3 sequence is CSASGIIVGSGANVLTF. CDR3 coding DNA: TGCAGTGCTAGTGGTATTATTGTGGGATCTGGGGCCAACGTCCTGACTTTC.

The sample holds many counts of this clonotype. The CDR3 DNA reads TGTGCCAGCAGTCTAACTAGCGGAGATGGAGAGACCCAGTACTTC. Translated: CASSLTSGDGETQYF. V gene TRBV7-8 combines with J gene TRBJ2-5; 8 positions agree with TRBD2. Germline trimming cut 6 bases from V and 4 bases from J; bases unmatched to any gene: 10. The CDR3 runs to 15 residues. The germline CDR1 and CDR2 sequences are SGHVS and FQNEAQ.

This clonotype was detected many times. The CDR3 coding sequence is TGTGCCATCAGTGAGTCGGAATCAGGGAGGCCCGATCGTGGCTACACCTTC. Translating gives CAISESESGRPDRGYTF. V is TRBV10-3 and J is TRBJ1-2; D perhaps matches TRBD1 (5 bases). The V end lost 0 bases, the J end lost 7 bases, and 21 bases lay between the germline ends. There are 17 residues in the CDR3. Looked up from germline, CDR1 is ENHRY and CDR2 is SYGVKD.

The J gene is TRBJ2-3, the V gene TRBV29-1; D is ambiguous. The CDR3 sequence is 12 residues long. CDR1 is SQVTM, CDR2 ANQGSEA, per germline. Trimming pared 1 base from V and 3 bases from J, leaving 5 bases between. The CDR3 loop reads CSVEGKTDTQYF. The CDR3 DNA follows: TGCAGCGTTGAAGGAAAAACAGATACGCAGTATTTT.

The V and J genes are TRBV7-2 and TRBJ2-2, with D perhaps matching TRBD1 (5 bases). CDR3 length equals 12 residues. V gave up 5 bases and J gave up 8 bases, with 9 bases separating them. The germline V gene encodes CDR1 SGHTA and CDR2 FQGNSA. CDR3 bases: TGTGCCAGCAGCCTCTGGACAGGGGAGCTGTTTTTT. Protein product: CASSLWTGELFF.

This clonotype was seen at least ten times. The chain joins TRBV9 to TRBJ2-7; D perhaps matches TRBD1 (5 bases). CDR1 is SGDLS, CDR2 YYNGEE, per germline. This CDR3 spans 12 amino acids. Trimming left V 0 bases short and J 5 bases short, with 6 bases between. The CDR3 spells CASSVEGNEQYF. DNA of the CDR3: TGTGCCAGCAGCGTAGAGGGGAACGAGCAGTACTTC.

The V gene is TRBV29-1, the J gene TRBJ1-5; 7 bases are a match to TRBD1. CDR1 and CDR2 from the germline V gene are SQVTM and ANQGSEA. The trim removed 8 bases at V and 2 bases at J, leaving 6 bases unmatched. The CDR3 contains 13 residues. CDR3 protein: CSHKGGGNQPQHF. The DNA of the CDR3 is TGCAGCCACAAAGGGGGCGGCAATCAGCCCCAGCATTTT. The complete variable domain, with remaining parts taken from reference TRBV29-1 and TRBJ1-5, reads SAVISQKPSRDICQRGTSLTIQCQVDSQVTMMFWYRQQPGQSLTLIATANQGSEATYESGFVIDKFPISRPNLTFSTLTVSNMSPEDSSIYLCSHKGGGNQPQHFGDGTRLSIL.

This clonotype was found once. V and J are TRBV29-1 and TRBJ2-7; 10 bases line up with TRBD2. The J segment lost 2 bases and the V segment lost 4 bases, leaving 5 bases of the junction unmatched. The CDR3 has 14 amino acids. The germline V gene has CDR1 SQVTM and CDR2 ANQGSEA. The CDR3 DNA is TGCAGCGTTGGTAGCGGGAGGCCTACCTACGAGCAGTACTTC. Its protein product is CSVGSGRPTYEQYF.

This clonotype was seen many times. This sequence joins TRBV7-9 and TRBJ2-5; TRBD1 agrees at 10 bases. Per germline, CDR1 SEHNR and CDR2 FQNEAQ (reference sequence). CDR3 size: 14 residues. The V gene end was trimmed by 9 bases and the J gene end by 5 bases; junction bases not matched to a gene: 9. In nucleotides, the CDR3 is TGTGCCAGTAGCCCGGGACAGGGGCGTGAGACCCAGTACTTC. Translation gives CASSPGQGRETQYF.

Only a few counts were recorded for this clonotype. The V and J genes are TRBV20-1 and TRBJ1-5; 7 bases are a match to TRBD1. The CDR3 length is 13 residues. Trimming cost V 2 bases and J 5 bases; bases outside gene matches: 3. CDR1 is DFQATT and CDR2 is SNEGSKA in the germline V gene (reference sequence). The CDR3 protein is CSARHTGDQPQHF. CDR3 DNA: TGCAGTGCTAGACATACAGGGGATCAGCCCCAGCATTTT.

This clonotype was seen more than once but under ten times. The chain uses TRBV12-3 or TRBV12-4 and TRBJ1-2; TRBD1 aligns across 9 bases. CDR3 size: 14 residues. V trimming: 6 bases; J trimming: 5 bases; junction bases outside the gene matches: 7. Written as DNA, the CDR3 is TGTGCCAGCAGCCGGACAGGGGCTTATTATGGCTACACCTTC. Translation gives CASSRTGAYYGYTF.

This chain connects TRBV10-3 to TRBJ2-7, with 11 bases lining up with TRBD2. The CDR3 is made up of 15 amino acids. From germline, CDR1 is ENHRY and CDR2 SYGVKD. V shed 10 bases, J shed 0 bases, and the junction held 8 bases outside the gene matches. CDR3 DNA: TGTGCCAGCACCGTGACTAGCGGGGCCTCCTACGAGCAGTACTTC. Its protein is CASTVTSGASYEQYF.

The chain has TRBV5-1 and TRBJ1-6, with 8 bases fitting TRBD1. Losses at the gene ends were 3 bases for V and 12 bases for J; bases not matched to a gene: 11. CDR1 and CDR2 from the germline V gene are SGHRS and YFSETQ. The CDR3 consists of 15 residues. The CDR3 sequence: CASSSLEGQGRPLHF. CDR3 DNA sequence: TGCGCCAGCAGCTCGCTAGAAGGACAGGGTCGACCCCTCCACTTT.

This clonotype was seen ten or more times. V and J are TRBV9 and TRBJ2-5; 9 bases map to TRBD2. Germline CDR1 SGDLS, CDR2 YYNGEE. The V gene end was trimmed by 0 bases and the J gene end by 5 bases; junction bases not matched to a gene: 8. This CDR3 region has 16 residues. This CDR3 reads CASSVEGRGGPETQYF. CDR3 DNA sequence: TGTGCCAGCAGCGTAGAAGGGCGGGGGGGCCCGGAGACCCAGTACTTC.

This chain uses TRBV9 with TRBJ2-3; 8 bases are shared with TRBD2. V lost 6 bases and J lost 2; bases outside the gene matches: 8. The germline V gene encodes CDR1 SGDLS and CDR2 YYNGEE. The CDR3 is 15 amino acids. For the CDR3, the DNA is TGTGCCAGCAACCTCGCGGGGGGCCTCACAGATACGCAGTATTTT. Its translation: CASNLAGGLTDTQYF.

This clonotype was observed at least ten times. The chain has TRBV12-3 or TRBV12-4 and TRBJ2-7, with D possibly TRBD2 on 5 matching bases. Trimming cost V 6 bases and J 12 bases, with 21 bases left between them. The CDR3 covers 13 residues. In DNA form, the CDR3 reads TGTGCCAGCAGCCCTTTCGCGTCGGGGAAAAGGTACTTC. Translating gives CASSPFASGKRYF.

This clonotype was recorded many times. The CDR3 DNA reads TGTGCCAGCAGTGAATACGGCCGGGGTTTGCCTGAAGCTTTCTTT. Its translation: CASSEYGRGLPEAFF. The gene calls are TRBV25-1 and TRBJ1-1, with D unclear. Germline lookup yields CDR1 MGHDK and CDR2 SYGVNS. The CDR3 has 15 amino acids. Deletions cut 0 bases from V and 6 bases from J, with 14 bases between. Variable domain in full (rest from reference TRBV25-1 and TRBJ1-1): EADIYQTPRYLVIGTGKKITLECSQTMGHDKMYWYQQDPGMELHLIHYSYGVNSTEKGDLSSESTVSRIRTEHFPLTLESARPSHTSQYLCASSEYGRGLPEAFFGQGTRLTVV.